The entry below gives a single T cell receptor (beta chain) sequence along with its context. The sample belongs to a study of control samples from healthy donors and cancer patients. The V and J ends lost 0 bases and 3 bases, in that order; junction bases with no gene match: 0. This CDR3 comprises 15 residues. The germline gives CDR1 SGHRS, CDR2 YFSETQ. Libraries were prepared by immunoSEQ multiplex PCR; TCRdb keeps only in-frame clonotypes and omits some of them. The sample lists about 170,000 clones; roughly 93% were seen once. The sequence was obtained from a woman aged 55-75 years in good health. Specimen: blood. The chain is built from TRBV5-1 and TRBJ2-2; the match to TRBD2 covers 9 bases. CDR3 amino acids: CASSLGLADTGELFF. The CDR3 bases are TGCGCCAGCAGCTTGGGACTAGCGGACACCGGGGAGCTGTTTTTT.